The present entry profiles one T cell receptor (beta chain) with its context. In the authors' workflow: Researchers report that nucleated cell counts were estimated from reference gene primer amplification. Libraries were prepared by immunoSEQ multiplex PCR; TCRdb keeps only in-frame clonotypes and omits some of them. That table furnishes V, J and clone size, whereas the DNA furnished D and trimming. The sample lists roughly 250,000 clones; around nine tenths were seen once. CDR1 MNHEY and CDR2 SVGAGI come from the germline V gene. The CDR3 is 14 residues long. With V trimmed by 6 bases and J by 4 bases, 9 bases remained unmatched. This sample is part of a study of blood T cell repertoires in COVID-19. Study-wide background: PBMCs, B-cell-depleted T cells, or T cells provided the cDNA or gDNA that made up the material.

Everyone who took part was roughly 18 to 100 years old, and they came from fewer than 25 US areas. In Cohort 3, a recovered donor had either two negative PCRs, clearance, or symptom resolution. This rearrangement joins TRBV6-5 to TRBJ2-7; TRBD1 agrees at 7 bases. Sequenced material: PBMCs or T cells enriched from blood (not recorded which). This clonotype originated in a woman aged 18-29 years who had recovered from COVID-19. In DNA form, the CDR3 reads TGTGCCAGCAGAAAGGGGACAGCCACATACGAGCAGTACTTC. Translation: CASRKGTATYEQYF.